At least ten counts were recorded for the clone carrying this TCR beta chain. The sample originates from a study of T-cell reconstitution after alpha-beta-depleted transplantation in children. Unique molecular identifiers tagged the TCRbeta library. TCRdb reanalysed the PCR reads using MiXCR and keeps one entry per CDR3 protein. The table records fewer than 200,000 distinct CDR3 sequences, about 6.3% of them present only once. The TCR originated in a human donor who donated a stem cell graft to a child with Wiskott-Aldrich syndrome. The specimen comprised PBMCs from the stem cell graft donor, sampled from the stem cell graft.

The CDR3 loop reads CASSIGSGTDTQYF. The CDR3 DNA follows: TGTGCCAGCAGTATAGGGAGTGGGACAGATACGCAGTATTTT. The chain links TRBV6-5 to TRBJ2-3; D perhaps matches TRBD2 (5 bases). Germline V CDR1 and CDR2: MNHEY, SVGAGI. CDR3 length: 14 amino acids. Trimming removed 5 bases at V and 3 bases at J, with 12 bases between.